The 2 T cell receptor beta chains below all came from one sample that was sequenced in a study of T cell changes during pregnancy in multiple sclerosis. The table came from immunoSEQ multiplex PCR; TCRdb's copy has only in-frame clones and leaves some out. The sample lists over 60,000 clones; about nine tenths were seen once. The source was peripheral blood, collected in the third trimester of pregnancy. These receptors all stem from a female donor in good health, enrolled as a control in a pregnancy study.

The J gene is TRBJ1-5, the V gene TRBV7-6; the D is unclear. The germline gives CDR1 SGHVS, CDR2 FNYEAQ. V was trimmed by 5 bases and J by 7 bases, leaving 15 bases between them. The CDR3 consists of 14 residues. The chain's CDR3 is CASSLRDSGQPQHF. The CDR3 DNA sequence: TGTGCCAGCAGCCTCCGGGATTCGGGGCAGCCCCAGCATTTT.

The chain is built from TRBV5-4 and TRBJ2-7, with D tentatively TRBD2 (6 bases). The V gene's germline CDR1 is SGHNT and CDR2 YYREEE (reference sequence). Deletions cut 4 bases from V and 7 bases from J, with 15 bases between. The CDR3 consists of 13 residues. Here the CDR3 DNA reads TGTGCCAGCAGCCGCTCCGGGAGCGAAGAGCAGTACTTC. Its protein product is CASSRSGSEEQYF.